One T cell receptor beta chain is described in this entry. CDR1 is SGHTA and CDR2 is FQGNSA in the germline V gene. This CDR3 comprises 15 residues. Germline trimming cut 5 bases from V and 3 bases from J; bases unmatched to any gene: 8. The entry originates in a study of blood T cell repertoires in COVID-19. The wider study: Samples taken during acute and convalescent COVID-19 were collected in the United States, Italy and Spain. The cDNA or gDNA used as material had been derived from T cells, B-cell-depleted T cells, or PBMCs.

Original processing notes: Reference gene primer amplification gave estimated nucleated cell counts. Generated by immunoSEQ multiplex PCR, the TCRdb table keeps only in-frame clones and is missing some. That table furnishes V, J and clone size, whereas the DNA furnished D and trimming. The data show fewer than 200,000 clones, with approximately 84% seen just once and under 8.5% held by the top ten. Sequenced sample: peripheral blood. The rearrangement uses TRBV7-2 and TRBJ2-7, with 9 bases identical to TRBD2. This clonotype was obtained from a man aged 35 to 55 who had recovered from COVID-19. CDR3 region: CASSPRTSVFYEQYF. As DNA, the CDR3 is TGTGCCAGCAGCCCGCGGACTAGCGTTTTCTACGAGCAGTACTTC.